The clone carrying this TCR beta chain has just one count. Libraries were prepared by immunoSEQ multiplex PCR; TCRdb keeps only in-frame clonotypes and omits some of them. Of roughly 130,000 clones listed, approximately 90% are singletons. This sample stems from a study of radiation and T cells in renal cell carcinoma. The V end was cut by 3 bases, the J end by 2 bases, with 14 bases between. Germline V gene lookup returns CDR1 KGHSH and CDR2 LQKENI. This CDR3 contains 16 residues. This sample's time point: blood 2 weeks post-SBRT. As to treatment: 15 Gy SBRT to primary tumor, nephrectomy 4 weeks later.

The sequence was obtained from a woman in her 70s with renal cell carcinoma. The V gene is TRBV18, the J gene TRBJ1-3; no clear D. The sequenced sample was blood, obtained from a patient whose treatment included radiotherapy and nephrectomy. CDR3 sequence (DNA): TGTGCCAGCTCACCGCGGGCCGCTGGGACTGGAAACACCATATATTTT. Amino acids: CASSPRAAGTGNTIYF. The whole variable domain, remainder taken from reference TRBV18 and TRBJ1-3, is NAGVMQNPRHLVRRRGQEARLRCSPMKGHSHVYWYRQLPEEGLKFMVYLQKENIIDESGMPKERFSAEFPKEGPSILRIQQVVRGDSAAYFCASSPRAAGTGNTIYFGEGSWLTVV.